Listed below are T cell receptor beta chains from one sample, sequenced in a study of T cell repertoires in cytomegalovirus infection. Via MiXCR, TCRdb re-called the reads, giving one row per CDR3 protein. The sample consists of 600,000 to 700,000 distinct CDR3 sequences, around 30% of them appearing once. For these TCRs, the target antigens are not known. Sequencing used cultured PBMCs, obtained from culture after CMV antigen stimulation. Receptor source: a human donor in good health (CMV status not recorded). Some clones in this sample may be carry-over from other donors' samples. Both conserved end residues are part of each CDR3. D genes are given only for firm matches. The size field is filled for only some rows; it gives once, few, many or a size class.

>TRBV15|TRBD2|TRBJ2-5|-
TGTGCCACCAGCAGAGATAGTCTTGGGGGACTAGCGGAAGAGACCCAGTACTTC
CATSRDSLGGLAEETQYF
>TRBV7-2|-|TRBJ2-5|-
TGTGCCAGCAGCTTAGTGGGCACAGGAGGCTGGGACCAAGAGACCCAGTACTTC
CASSLVGTGGWDQETQYF
>TRBV7-9|-|TRBJ1-2|few
TGTGCCAGCAGCACCCCGCGCGTCTATGGCTACACCTTC
CASSTPRVYGYTF
>TRBV27|-|TRBJ2-3|few
TGTGCCAGCAGTTTATTGGCCCCGGACACAGATACGCAGTATTTT
CASSLLAPDTDTQYF
>TRBV29-1|TRBD2|TRBJ2-1|-
TGCAGCGTTGCAACTCCAGCGGGAGCTCAGGGGTCCTACAATGAGCAGTTCTTC
CSVATPAGAQGSYNEQFF
>TRBV20-1|-|TRBJ1-1|-
TGCAGTGCTTCCCCAATCAGGGATAACACTGAAGCTTTCTTT
CSASPIRDNTEAFF
>TRBV2|TRBD1|TRBJ2-5|few
TGTGCCAGCAGCCCCCATCGACAGGGCCAAGAGACCCAGTACTTC
CASSPHRQGQETQYF
>TRBV27|-|TRBJ1-2|-
TGTGCCAGCAGACGTTTAGGGGTTAACTATGGCTACACCTTC
CASRRLGVNYGYTF
>TRBV7-8|-|TRBJ1-2|few
TGTGCCAGCAGCTTAAGTCGGGGGGGCAGCTATGGCTACACCTTC
CASSLSRGGSYGYTF
>TRBV15|TRBD2|TRBJ2-5|-
TGTGCCACCAGCAGAGATCTGGGACTAGGAGAGACCCAGTACTTC
CATSRDLGLGETQYF
>TRBV27|-|TRBJ1-2|-
TGTGCCAGCAGTCCCGATAGCCCGGGGTATGGCTACACCTTC
CASSPDSPGYGYTF
>TRBV7-2|TRBD1|TRBJ2-5|many
TGTGCCAGCAGCCCAATCTCGCCAGGGACAGGGGAGTACCAAGAGACCCAGTACTTC
CASSPISPGTGEYQETQYF
>TRBV7-9|TRBD1|TRBJ2-7|-
TGTGCCAGCAGCTTAGAACAGGGGAGACACGAGCAGTACTTC
CASSLEQGRHEQYF
>TRBV7-8|-|TRBJ2-5|few
TGTGCCAGCAGCTTAGGGGGGCGGGCGGGGACCCAAGAGACCCAGTACTTC
CASSLGGRAGTQETQYF
>TRBV2|-|TRBJ1-2|-
TGTGCCAGCAGTGAAGAGGGGTACAGCTATGGCTACACCTTC
CASSEEGYSYGYTF
>TRBV25-1|-|TRBJ2-1|once
TGTGCCAGCAGTAAAGGAACCTCTTGGCGAAATGAGCAGTTCTTC
CASSKGTSWRNEQFF
>TRBV6-5|-|TRBJ1-1|-
TGTGCCAGCAGTAGAGGGACGGATAACACTGAAGCTTTCTTT
CASSRGTDNTEAFF
>TRBV20-1|-|TRBJ2-3|-
TGCAGTGCTAGAGAGCCCGCTAGCACAGATACGCAGTATTTT
CSAREPASTDTQYF
>TRBV7-6|-|TRBJ2-7|many
TGTGCCAGCAGCTTAAGGGGAGGCGAGCAGTACTTC
CASSLRGGEQYF
>TRBV6-5|TRBD1|TRBJ2-7|few
TGTGCCAGCAGACGGGGACAGGTGGATTGCGAGCAGTACTTC
CASRRGQVDCEQYF
>TRBV15|TRBD2|TRBJ2-7|-
TGTGCCACCTCGCGGGGGGACTCCTACGAGCAGTACTTC
CATSRGDSYEQYF
>TRBV10-3|-|TRBJ1-4|few
TGTGCCATCAGTCTAGACAGGGAAAAACTGTTTTTT
CAISLDREKLFF
>TRBV4-2|-|TRBJ2-3|-
TGTGCCAGCAGCCAAGATGGTGCCAGGGGTACAGATACGCAGTATTTT
CASSQDGARGTDTQYF
>TRBV20-1|-|TRBJ2-3|-
TGCAGTGCTAGTCCCAGGGCGGGGGATACGCAGTATTTT
CSASPRAGDTQYF
>TRBV18|-|TRBJ1-1|-
TGTGCCAGCTCACCGTCCGGGGACGCTGAAGCTTTCTTT
CASSPSGDAEAFF
>TRBV19|-|TRBJ2-7|-
TGTGCCAGCGGGCCCGGGACCAGCTCCTACGAGCAGTACTTC
CASGPGTSSYEQYF
>TRBV19|-|TRBJ1-1|-
TGTGCCAGTAGTATTCTTGGGAACCCTGAAGCTTTCTTT
CASSILGNPEAFF
>TRBV7-6|-|TRBJ2-1|many
TGTGCCAGCAGCCCATTCCAAGGGAGCCCCTACAATGAGCAGTTCTTC
CASSPFQGSPYNEQFF
>TRBV7-9|-|TRBJ1-6|many
TGTGCCAGCGGGGGGTGGGAATCACCCCTCCACTTT
CASGGWESPLHF
>TRBV5-6|-|TRBJ1-4|few
TGTGCCAGCAGCTTGTACAGAAATGAAAAACTGTTTTTT
CASSLYRNEKLFF
>TRBV18|-|TRBJ1-1|-
TGTGCCAGCTCACCACGAGGGAGGGGGGTGAACACTGAAGCTTTCTTT
CASSPRGRGVNTEAFF
>TRBV7-9|-|TRBJ2-5|few
TGTGCCAGCAGCTCCCCGACGGTGCAAGAGACCCAGTACTTC
CASSSPTVQETQYF
>TRBV7-2|-|TRBJ1-5|few
TGTGCCAGCAGGTTCGGGTACAATCAGCCCCAGCATTTT
CASRFGYNQPQHF
>TRBV15|TRBD1|TRBJ2-7|-
TGTGCCACCAGCAGCCCGGGACAGACCTACGAGCAGTACTTC
CATSSPGQTYEQYF
>TRBV7-2|-|TRBJ1-2|few
TGTGCCAGCAGCTTAGATAACACGCCGAGCTATGGCTACACCTTC
CASSLDNTPSYGYTF
>TRBV5-6|-|TRBJ1-5|few
TGTGCCAGCAGCACCGGAATGAATCAGCCCCAGCATTTT
CASSTGMNQPQHF
>TRBV25-1|-|TRBJ2-3|-
TGTGCCAGCAGTGAGGCAGGGACCCTAGATACGCAGTATTTT
CASSEAGTLDTQYF
>TRBV2|TRBD2|TRBJ2-1|few
TGTGCCAGCAGTGCCGGGACTAGCGGGGTAGAAGAGCAGTTCTTC
CASSAGTSGVEEQFF
>TRBV6-5|-|TRBJ1-1|-
TGTGCCAGTTCATTCACAGGGACTGACACTGAAGCTTTCTTT
CASSFTGTDTEAFF
>TRBV7-2|-|TRBJ2-3|-
TGTGCCAGCAGCTTAATCCTTTACACAGATACGCAGTATTTT
CASSLILYTDTQYF
>TRBV7-4|-|TRBJ1-2|many
TGTGCCAGCAGTCCTACTCTCGTAGAGGGGAACAGGCAAAGTGGCTACACCTTC
CASSPTLVEGNRQSGYTF